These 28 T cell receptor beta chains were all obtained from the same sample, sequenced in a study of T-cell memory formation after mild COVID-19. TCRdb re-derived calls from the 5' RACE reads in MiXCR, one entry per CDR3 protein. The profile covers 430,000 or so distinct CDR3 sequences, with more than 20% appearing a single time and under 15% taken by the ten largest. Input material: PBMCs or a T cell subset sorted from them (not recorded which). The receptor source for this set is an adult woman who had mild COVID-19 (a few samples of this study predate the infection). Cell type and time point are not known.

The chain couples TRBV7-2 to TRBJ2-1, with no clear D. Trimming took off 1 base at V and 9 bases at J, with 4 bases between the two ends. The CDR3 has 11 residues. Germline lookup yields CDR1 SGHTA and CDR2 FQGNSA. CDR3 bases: TGTGCCAGCAGCTTAGGAGCTGAGCAGTTCTTC. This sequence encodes CASSLGAEQFF.

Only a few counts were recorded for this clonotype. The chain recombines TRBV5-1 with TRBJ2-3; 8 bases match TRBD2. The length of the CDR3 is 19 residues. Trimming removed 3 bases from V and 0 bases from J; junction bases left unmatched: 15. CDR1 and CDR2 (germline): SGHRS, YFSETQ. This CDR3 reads CASSSPRSGGLPSTDTQYF. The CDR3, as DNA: TGCGCCAGCAGCTCCCCCAGGAGCGGGGGCCTGCCTAGCACAGATACGCAGTATTTT. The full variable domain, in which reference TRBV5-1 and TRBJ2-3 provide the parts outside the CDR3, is KAGVTQTPRYLIKTRGQQVTLSCSPISGHRSVSWYQQTPGQGLQFLFEYFSETQRNKGNFPGRFSGRQFSNSRSEMNVSTLELGDSALYLCASSSPRSGGLPSTDTQYFGPGTRLTVL.

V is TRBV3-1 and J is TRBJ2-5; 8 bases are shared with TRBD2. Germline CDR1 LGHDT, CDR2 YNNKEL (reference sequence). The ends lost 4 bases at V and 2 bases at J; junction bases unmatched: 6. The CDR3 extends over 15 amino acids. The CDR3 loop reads CASSRSGRVQETQYF. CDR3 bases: TGTGCCAGCAGCCGGAGCGGGAGAGTTCAAGAGACCCAGTACTTC.

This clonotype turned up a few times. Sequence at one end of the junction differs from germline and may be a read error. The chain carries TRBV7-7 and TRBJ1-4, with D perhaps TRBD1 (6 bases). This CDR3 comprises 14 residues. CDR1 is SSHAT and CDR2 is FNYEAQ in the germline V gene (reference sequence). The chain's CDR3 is CASSSLQGTGKLFF. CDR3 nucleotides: TGTGCTAGCAGCTCCCTACAGGGAACCGGAAAACTGTTTTTT.

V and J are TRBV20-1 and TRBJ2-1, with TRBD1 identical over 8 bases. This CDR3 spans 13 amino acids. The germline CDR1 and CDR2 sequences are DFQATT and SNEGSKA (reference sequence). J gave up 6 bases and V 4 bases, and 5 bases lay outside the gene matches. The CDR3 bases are TGCAGTGCTACAAGGACAGGGAGCAATGAGCAGTTCTTC. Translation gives CSATRTGSNEQFF.

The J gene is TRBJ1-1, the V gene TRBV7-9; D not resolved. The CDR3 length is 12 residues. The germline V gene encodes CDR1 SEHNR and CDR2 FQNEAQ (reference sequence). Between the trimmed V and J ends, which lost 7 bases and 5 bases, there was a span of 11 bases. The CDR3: CASNKGRTEAFF. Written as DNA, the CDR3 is TGTGCCAGCAATAAGGGAAGAACTGAAGCTTTCTTT.

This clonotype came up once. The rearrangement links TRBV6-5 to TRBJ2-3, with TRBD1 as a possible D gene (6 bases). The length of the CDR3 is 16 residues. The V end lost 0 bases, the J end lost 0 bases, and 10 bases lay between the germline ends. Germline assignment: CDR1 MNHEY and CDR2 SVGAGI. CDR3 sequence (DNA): TGTGCCAGCAGTTACTCGGCAGGGGCGAGCACAGATACGCAGTATTTT. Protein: CASSYSAGASTDTQYF.

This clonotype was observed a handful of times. CDR3 amino acids: CSARSGAQTGELFF. The CDR3 region has the DNA TGCAGTGCTCGTAGCGGAGCGCAGACCGGGGAGCTGTTTTTT. The chain carries TRBV20-1 and TRBJ2-2; TRBD2 is a possible D gene (6 bases). CDR3 length: 14 amino acids. CDR1 is DFQATT and CDR2 is SNEGSKA in the germline V gene (reference sequence). With 5 bases removed from V and 5 bases from J, the gap between germline ends came to 15 bases.

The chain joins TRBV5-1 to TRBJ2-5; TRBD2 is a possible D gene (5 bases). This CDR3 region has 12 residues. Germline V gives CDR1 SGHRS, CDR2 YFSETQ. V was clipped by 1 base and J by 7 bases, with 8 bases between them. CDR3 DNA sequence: TGCGCCAGCAGCTTGACTAGAGGGACCCAGTACTTC. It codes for CASSLTRGTQYF.

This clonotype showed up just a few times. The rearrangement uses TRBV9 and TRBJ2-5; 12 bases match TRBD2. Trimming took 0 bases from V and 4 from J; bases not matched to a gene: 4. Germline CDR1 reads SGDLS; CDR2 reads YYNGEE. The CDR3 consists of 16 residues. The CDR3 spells CASSVALAGGSETQYF. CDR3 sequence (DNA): TGTGCCAGCAGCGTAGCACTAGCGGGAGGTTCAGAGACCCAGTACTTC.

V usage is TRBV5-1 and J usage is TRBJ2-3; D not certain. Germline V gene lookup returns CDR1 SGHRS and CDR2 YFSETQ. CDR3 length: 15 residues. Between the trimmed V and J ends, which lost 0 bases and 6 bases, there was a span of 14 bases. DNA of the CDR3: TGCGCCAGCAGCTTGGACGGCCAGAGCGTCGATACGCAGTATTTT. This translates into CASSLDGQSVDTQYF. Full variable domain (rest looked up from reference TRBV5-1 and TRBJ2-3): KAGVTQTPRYLIKTRGQQVTLSCSPISGHRSVSWYQQTPGQGLQFLFEYFSETQRNKGNFPGRFSGRQFSNSRSEMNVSTLELGDSALYLCASSLDGQSVDTQYFGPGTRLTVL.

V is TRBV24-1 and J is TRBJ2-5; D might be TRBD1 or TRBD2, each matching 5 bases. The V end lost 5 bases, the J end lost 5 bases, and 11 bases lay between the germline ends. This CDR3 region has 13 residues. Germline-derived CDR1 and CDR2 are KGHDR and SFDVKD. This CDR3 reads CATSGGVGETQYF. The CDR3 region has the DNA TGTGCCACCAGTGGAGGGGTCGGGGAGACCCAGTACTTC.

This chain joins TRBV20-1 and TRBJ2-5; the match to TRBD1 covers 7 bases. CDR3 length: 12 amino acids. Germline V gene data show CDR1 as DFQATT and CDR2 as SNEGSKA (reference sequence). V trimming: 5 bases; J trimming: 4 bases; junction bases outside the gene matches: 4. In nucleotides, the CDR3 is TGCAGTGCTTCCCGGACAGGAGAGACCCAGTACTTC. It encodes CSASRTGETQYF.

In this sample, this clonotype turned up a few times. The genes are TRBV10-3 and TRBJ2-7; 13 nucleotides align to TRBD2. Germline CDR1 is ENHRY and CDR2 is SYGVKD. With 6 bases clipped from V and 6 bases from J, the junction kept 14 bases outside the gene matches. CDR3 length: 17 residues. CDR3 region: CAIRPTSGRPYSSEQYF. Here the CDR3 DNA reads TGTGCCATCAGACCGACTAGCGGGAGGCCCTATTCATCCGAGCAGTACTTC.

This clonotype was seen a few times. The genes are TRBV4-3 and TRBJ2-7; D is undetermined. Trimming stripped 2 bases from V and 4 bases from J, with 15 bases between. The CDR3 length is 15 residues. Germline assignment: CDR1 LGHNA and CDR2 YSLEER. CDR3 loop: CASSQSSAVTYEQYF. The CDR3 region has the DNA TGCGCCAGCAGCCAAAGCTCGGCGGTGACTTACGAGCAGTACTTC.

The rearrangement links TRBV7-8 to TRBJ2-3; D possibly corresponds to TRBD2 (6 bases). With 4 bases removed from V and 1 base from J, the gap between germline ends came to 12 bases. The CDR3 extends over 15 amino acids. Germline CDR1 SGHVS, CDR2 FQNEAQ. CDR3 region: CASSSMGGGTDTQYF. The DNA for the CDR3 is TGTGCCAGCAGCTCCATGGGGGGAGGCACAGATACGCAGTATTTT.

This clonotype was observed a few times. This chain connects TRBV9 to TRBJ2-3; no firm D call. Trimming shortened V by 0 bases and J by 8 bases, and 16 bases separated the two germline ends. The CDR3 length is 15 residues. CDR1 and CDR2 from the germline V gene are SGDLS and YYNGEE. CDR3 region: CASSVGGAKEATQYF. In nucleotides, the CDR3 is TGTGCCAGCAGCGTAGGAGGTGCGAAAGAGGCTACGCAGTATTTT.

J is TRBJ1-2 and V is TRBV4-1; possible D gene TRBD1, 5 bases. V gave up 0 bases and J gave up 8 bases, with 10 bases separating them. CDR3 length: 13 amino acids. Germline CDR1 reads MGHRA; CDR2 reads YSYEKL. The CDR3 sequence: CASSQDWGPGYTF. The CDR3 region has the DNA TGCGCCAGCAGCCAAGATTGGGGCCCCGGCTACACCTTC.

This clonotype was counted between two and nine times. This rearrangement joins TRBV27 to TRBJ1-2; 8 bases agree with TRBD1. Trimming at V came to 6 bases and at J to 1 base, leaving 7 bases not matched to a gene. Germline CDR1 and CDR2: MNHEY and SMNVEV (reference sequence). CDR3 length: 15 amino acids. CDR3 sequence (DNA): TGTGCCAGCAGCTGGGACAGGTTGGATAACTATGGCTACACCTTC. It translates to CASSWDRLDNYGYTF.

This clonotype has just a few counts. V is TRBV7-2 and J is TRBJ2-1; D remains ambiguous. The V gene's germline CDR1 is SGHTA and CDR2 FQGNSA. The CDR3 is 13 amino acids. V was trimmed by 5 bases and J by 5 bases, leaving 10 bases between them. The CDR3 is CASSPFKHNEQFF. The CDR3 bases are TGTGCCAGCAGCCCCTTTAAGCACAATGAGCAGTTCTTC.

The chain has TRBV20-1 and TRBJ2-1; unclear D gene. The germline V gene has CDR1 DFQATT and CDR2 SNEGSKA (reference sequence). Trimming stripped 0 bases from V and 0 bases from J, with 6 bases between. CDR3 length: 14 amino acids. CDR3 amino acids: CSAREIASYNEQFF. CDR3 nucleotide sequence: TGCAGTGCTAGAGAAATCGCCTCCTACAATGAGCAGTTCTTC.

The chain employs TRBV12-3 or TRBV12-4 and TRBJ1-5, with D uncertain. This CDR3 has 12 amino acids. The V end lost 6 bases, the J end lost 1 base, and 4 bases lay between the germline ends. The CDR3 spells CASSQSNQPQHF. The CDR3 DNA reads TGTGCCAGCAGCCAAAGCAATCAGCCCCAGCATTTT.

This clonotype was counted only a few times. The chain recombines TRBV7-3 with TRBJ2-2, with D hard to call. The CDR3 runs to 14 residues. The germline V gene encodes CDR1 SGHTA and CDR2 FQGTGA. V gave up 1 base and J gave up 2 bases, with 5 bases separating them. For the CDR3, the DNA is TGTGCCAGCAGCTTAATCTTTAACACCGGGGAGCTGTTTTTT. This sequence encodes CASSLIFNTGELFF. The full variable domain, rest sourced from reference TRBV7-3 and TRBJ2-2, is GAGVSQTPSNKVTEKGKYVELRCDPISGHTALYWYRQSLGQGPEFLIYFQGTGAADDSGLPNDRFFAVRPEGSVSTLKIQRTERGDSAVYLCASSLIFNTGELFFGEGSRLTVL.

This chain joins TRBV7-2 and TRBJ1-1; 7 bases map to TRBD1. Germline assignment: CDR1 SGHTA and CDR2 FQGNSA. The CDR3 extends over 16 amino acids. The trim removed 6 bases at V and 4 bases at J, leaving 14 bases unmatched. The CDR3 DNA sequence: TGTGCCAGCAGACCCGGATGGGGACAGCTTGGCACTGAAGCTTTCTTT. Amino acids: CASRPGWGQLGTEAFF.

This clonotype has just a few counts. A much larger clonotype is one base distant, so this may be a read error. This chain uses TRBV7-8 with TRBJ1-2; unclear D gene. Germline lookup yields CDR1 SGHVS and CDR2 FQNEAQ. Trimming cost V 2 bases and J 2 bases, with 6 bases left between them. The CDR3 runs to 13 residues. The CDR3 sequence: CASSLIGNYGYTF. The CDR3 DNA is TGTGCCAGCAGCTTAATAGGGAACTATGGCTACACCTTC.

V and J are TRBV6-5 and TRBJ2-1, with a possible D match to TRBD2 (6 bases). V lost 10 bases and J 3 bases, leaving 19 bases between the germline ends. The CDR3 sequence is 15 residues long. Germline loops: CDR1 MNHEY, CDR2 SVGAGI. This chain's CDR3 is CATRRTGDHYNEQFF. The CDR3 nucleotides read TGTGCCACCCGGAGGACGGGGGACCACTACAATGAGCAGTTCTTC.

The CDR3 is CASSLRQFYGYTF. In DNA form, the CDR3 reads TGTGCCAGCAGTTTGAGGCAGTTCTATGGCTACACCTTC. This chain links TRBV12-3 or TRBV12-4 with TRBJ1-2; D unclear. This CDR3 comprises 13 residues. The V end lost 3 bases, the J end lost 4 bases, and 9 bases lay between the germline ends.

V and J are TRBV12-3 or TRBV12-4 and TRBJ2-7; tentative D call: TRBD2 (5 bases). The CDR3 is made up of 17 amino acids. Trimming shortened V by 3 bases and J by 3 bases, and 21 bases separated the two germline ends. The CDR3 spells CASSFNPGLGPGYEQYF. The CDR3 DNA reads TGTGCCAGCAGTTTTAATCCGGGGTTAGGGCCGGGCTACGAGCAGTACTTC.